This paragraph covers one T cell receptor beta chain sequence. Antigen unknown. This specimen comes from a study of PD-1 blockade in classical Hodgkin lymphoma. Study observations and caveats: Those starting nivolumab under 1 year post-ASCT were excluded. The origin of the repertoire differences remains undefined, with disease activity or prior therapy as possible causes.

Time point in this sample: cycle 4 day 1 (C4D1), after six to seven weeks of nivolumab. All patients experienced relapse after autologous stem cell transplantation, and brentuximab vedotin exposure was variable. The J segment lost 5 bases and the V segment lost 3 bases, leaving 4 bases of the junction unmatched. CDR3 length equals 14 residues. Germline CDR1 and CDR2: ENHRY and SYGVKD. The repertoire was sequenced with immunoSEQ multiplex PCR; TCRdb's copy has only in-frame clones and lacks some. The sample lists tens of thousands of clones; over 75% were seen once. This clonotype originated in a human donor with classical Hodgkin lymphoma. The specimen comprised peripheral blood mononuclear cells (PBMCs), sampled before the fourth cycle of nivolumab. The rearrangement joins TRBV10-3 to TRBJ2-3; 8 bases line up with TRBD1. CDR3 residues: CAISDNRGKDTQYF. Written as DNA, the CDR3 is TGTGCCATCAGTGACAACAGGGGGAAAGATACGCAGTATTTT.